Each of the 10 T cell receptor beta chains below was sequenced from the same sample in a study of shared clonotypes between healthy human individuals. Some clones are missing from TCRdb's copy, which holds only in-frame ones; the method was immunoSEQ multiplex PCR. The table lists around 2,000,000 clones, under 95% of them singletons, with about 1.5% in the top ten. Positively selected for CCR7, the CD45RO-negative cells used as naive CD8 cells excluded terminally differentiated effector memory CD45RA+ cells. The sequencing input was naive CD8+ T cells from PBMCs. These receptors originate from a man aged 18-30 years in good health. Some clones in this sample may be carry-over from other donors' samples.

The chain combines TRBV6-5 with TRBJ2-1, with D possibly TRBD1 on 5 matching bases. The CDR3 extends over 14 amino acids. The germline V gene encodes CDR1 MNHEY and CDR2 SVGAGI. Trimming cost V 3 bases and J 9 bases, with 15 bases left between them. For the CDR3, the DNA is TGTGCCAGCAGTTATTATAGAGTTAGGGGTGAGCAGTTCTTC. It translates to CASSYYRVRGEQFF.

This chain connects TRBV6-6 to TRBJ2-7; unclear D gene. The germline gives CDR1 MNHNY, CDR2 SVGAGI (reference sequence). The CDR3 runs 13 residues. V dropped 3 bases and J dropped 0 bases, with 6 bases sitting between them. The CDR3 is CASSYAFSYEQYF. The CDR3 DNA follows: TGTGCCAGCAGTTATGCCTTCTCCTACGAGCAGTACTTC.

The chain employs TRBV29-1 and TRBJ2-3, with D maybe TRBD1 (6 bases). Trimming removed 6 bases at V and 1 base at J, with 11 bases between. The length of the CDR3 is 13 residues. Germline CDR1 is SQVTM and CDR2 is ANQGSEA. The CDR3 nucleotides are TGCAGCGTCAACAGGGATGGCACAGATACGCAGTATTTT. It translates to CSVNRDGTDTQYF.

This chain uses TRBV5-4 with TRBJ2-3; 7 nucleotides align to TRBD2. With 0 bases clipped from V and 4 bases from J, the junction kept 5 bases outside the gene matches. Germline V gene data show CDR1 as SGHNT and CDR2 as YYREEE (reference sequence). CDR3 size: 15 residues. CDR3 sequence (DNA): TGTGCCAGCAGCTTGGCAGCACGGGAGGCAGATACGCAGTATTTT. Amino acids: CASSLAAREADTQYF.

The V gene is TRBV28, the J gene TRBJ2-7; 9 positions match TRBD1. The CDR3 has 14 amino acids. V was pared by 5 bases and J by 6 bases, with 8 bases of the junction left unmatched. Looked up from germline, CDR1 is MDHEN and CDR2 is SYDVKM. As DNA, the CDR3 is TGTGCCAGCAGTCCCAGGACAGGGGATAGCGAGCAGTACTTC. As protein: CASSPRTGDSEQYF.

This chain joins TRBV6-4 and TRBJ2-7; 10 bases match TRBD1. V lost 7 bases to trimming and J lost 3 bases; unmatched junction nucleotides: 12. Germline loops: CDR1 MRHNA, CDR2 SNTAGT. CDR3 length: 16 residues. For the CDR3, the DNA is TGTGCCAGCAACCACTTAGGACAGGGGGTGGGCTACGAGCAGTACTTC. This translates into CASNHLGQGVGYEQYF.

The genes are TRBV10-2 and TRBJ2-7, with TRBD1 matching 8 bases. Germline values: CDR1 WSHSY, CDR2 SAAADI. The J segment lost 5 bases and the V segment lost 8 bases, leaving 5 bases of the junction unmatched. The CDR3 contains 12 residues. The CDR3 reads CASHDRGHEQYF. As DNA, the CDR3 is TGCGCCAGCCACGACAGGGGCCACGAGCAGTACTTC.

CDR3 nucleotides: TGTGCCAGCAGCTTCGGGACTAGCCCTACAGATACGCAGTATTTT. Amino acid sequence: CASSFGTSPTDTQYF. The chain has TRBV7-9 and TRBJ2-3, with TRBD2 matching 9 bases. Germline CDR1 SEHNR, CDR2 FQNEAQ (reference sequence). This CDR3 is built from 15 residues. With V trimmed by 3 bases and J by 3 bases, 4 bases remained unmatched.

CDR3 amino acids: CASSAGTEWYEQYF. The DNA for the CDR3 is TGTGCCAGCAGCGCCGGGACTGAATGGTACGAGCAGTACTTC. The chain couples TRBV5-6 to TRBJ2-7; weak D call: TRBD2 (6 bases). Trimming removed 4 bases from V and 4 bases from J, with 15 bases in between. Looked up from germline, CDR1 is SGHDT and CDR2 is YYEEEE. The CDR3 is made up of 14 amino acids.

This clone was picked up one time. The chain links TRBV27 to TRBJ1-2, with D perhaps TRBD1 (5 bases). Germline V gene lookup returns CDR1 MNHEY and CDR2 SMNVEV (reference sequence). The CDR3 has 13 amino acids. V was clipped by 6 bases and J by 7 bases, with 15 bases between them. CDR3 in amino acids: CASSPGGTIGYTF. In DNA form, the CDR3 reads TGTGCCAGCAGCCCGGGTGGGACCATTGGCTACACCTTC.